This TCR beta chain appears in the sequencing data of a study of post-analysis software for immune sequencing data. Study overall: As for disease course, relapsing-remitting, secondary progressive and progressive-relapsing multiple sclerosis were all included. Whole-study results and caveats: Controls significantly exceeded multiple sclerosis patients in normalized Chao1 diversity. Four or five TRBV segments, TRBV5-6, TRBV5-1 and TRBV20-1 among them, were found more frequent in patients than controls.

This clonotype was detected many times. The antigen is not known. CDR3 length equals 13 residues. V lost 5 bases to trimming and J lost 2 bases, with 10 bases between them. Germline V gene lookup returns CDR1 MDHEN and CDR2 SYDVKM. The authors incorporated unique molecular identifiers into the TCR beta cDNA libraries. A population of about 1 to 11 million T cells gave rise to around 480,000 cDNA molecules. MiXCR was run by TCRdb on the PCR reads, yielding one entry per CDR3 protein. The repertoire has some 190,000 distinct CDR3 sequences, roughly 28% of them found once; the top ten carry 3% to 3.5%. The chain has TRBV28 and TRBJ2-7; D not certain. The sequence was collected from a girl younger than 18 with multiple sclerosis. The specimen sequenced was blood. The DNA of the CDR3 is TGTGCCAGCAGTACTCGGAGAACCTACGAGCAGTACTTC. Encoded protein: CASSTRRTYEQYF.